The T cell receptor (beta chain) described here comes from a study of graft-versus-host responses after intestinal transplantation (dated by TCRdb to about 2021). For the study in its entirety: The transplants that recipients got were multivisceral, liver-intestinal, or isolated intestinal. Graft-versus-host and host-versus-graft alloreactive T cell clones were tracked in the graft, circulation and bone marrow after intestinal transplantation using bulk TCR-beta CDR3 sequencing. Rather than going through the commercial service, samples from a few later patients were sequenced in-house on an Illumina MiSeq and processed with MiXCR. All recipients received anti-thymocyte globulin induction followed by maintenance tacrolimus and steroids for two to four years. A peak of at least 4% donor T cells among recipient peripheral blood mononuclear cells was the definition used for donor T cell macrochimerism. Alloreactive clones were identified by sequencing pre-transplant mixed lymphocyte reaction products and comparing them with unstimulated pre-transplant donor and recipient T cells. A cohort of roughly 25 intestinal transplant recipients, including one retransplant, was enrolled, and a few patients lacking pretransplant specimens were excluded. What the study reported, not specific to this receptor: GvH clones were detected in recipient bone marrow, and some appeared earlier in ileal mucosa or blood, consistent with an intestinal mucosal origin. Early after transplant, peak levels of circulating GvH clones were associated with declines in HvG clones. The conclusions were limited by the relatively low number and heterogeneity of the intestinal transplant patients. In patients with donor T cell macrochimerism, the allografts had high GvH to HvG T cell clonal ratios.

Taken from cysteine to phenylalanine, the CDR3 has 14 residues. Only the CDR3 part of the read is kept: 42 bases, read in frame from the first base. V loses 1 base at its end and J loses 5 bases; junction bases beyond the gene matches: 4. CDR1 and CDR2 are read off the germline V gene (reference sequence) as SEHNR and FQNEAQ. Notes on this clone: Its cognate antigen has yet to be identified. No qualities accompany the bases; no much larger clone lies one base away.

The time point label corresponds to: cells obtained before transplantation from donor or recipient. CD3+CD4+ and CD3+CD8+ populations were FACS-sorted from unstimulated pre-transplant donor and recipient cells taken from spleen or lymph nodes. Libraries were prepared through the immunoSEQ multiplex PCR assay. For most patients, genomic DNA was isolated using the Qiagen DNeasy Blood and Tissue Kit and was shipped frozen to Adaptive Biotechnologies for TCR sequencing. For most patients, high-throughput TCR-beta CDR3 sequencing of genomic DNA was performed by Adaptive Biotechnologies. Per the original workflow: Adaptive's ImmunoSEQ software supplied the TCR sequencing data for around 19 patients, while MiXCR and VDJtools were used to process a few other patients. CD4 versus CD8 sorting errors were corrected by removing sequences found in both subsets at a frequency ratio below 5:1. CDR3 nucleotide sequences shared by donor and recipient were removed because the origin of these sequences could not be assigned. To be classed as alloreactive, a clone needed at least 2-fold expansion over unstimulated cells and a minimum CFSE-low frequency of 0.002% (template counts) or 0.001% (read counts). A clone was considered mappable if detected in the sequenced pre-transplant spleen, lymph node, or MLR CFSE-low populations of the donor or recipient. Cumulative frequency of alloreactive clones was calculated as a percentage of all sequences weighted by copy number. Held by TCRdb, this immuneACCESS table contains in-frame sequences only and omits some clones. Under half of the omission traces to an unresolved V gene where checked; the cause of the rest is unknown. The DNA gave D and trimming, while V, J and clone size come from that table. The sample data list tens of thousands of clones, and approximately 94% of these were observed just once. Jointly, the top ten make up around 0.53% of the sample.

This chain is built from TRBV7-9 and TRBJ2-5, with 7 junctional bases fitting TRBD1. This receptor was obtained from a human donor who received an intestinal transplant. This sample comprised unstimulated CD8+ T cells sorted from spleen or lymph node cells, obtained before intestinal transplant. The CDR3 protein sequence reads: CASSLEGQQETQYF. The sequenced DNA is TGTGCCAGCAGCTTAGAGGGACAGCAGGAGACCCAGTACTTC.